This T cell receptor beta chain was sequenced in a study of OX40 agonist ivuxolimab in advanced cancers. Study-level points and caveats: CD4+ and CD8+ blood T cells expanded clonally by week 6 at 0.1 to 3.0 mg/kg.

The CDR3 loop spans 12 amino acids. Germline loops: CDR1 SQVTM, CDR2 ANQGSEA. Deletions cut 1 base from V and 7 bases from J, with 10 bases between. Here immunoSEQ multiplex PCR was the method, and the copy in TCRdb shows in-frame clones only, minus some. Of over 150,000 clones in the sample, around 94% were seen once. Worth noting for this clone: Antigen unknown.

The chain couples TRBV29-1 to TRBJ1-2, with D unclear. The receptor was derived from an adult with an advanced solid tumor such as melanoma, head and neck, liver or kidney cancer. This material consisted of CD4+ or CD8+ T cells sorted from blood, taken in a trial of the OX40 agonist ivuxolimab. DNA for the CDR3: TGCAGCGTTGAAGGAGCGGGTCCTGGCTACACCTTC. Translation gives CSVEGAGPGYTF.